The 9 T cell receptor beta chains below all came from one sample that was sequenced in a study of identical twins. TCRdb processed the 5' RACE reads anew with MiXCR; each CDR3 protein has one entry. Of some 200,000 distinct CDR3 sequences in the sample, 6.5% to 8.5% were seen once. These data were also filed under a second study, of yellow fever vaccine responses in identical twins.

What was sequenced was memory (CD45RO+) T cells sorted from blood. Receptors originate from a woman under 30 in good health.

This clonotype has only a few counts. The V gene is TRBV20-1, the J gene TRBJ2-5; 7 nucleotides agree with TRBD2. Germline CDR1 reads DFQATT; CDR2 reads SNEGSKA (reference sequence). CDR3 length equals 17 residues. V shed 3 bases and J 2 bases; nucleotides not matched to a gene: 15. The chain's CDR3 is CSARGVTSQHPQETQYF. The CDR3 bases are TGCAGTGCTAGGGGGGTGACTAGCCAACATCCTCAAGAGACCCAGTACTTC.

This clonotype was detected a few times. CDR3 coding DNA: TGCAGCGCACGGTCGAGACGCGGTGAAAAACTGTTTTTT. Its translation: CSARSRRGEKLFF. The chain has TRBV29-1 and TRBJ1-4; D is ambiguous. The CDR3 covers 13 residues. V lost 7 bases to trimming and J lost 7 bases, with 16 bases between them. The germline CDR1 and CDR2 sequences are SQVTM and ANQGSEA. Using reference TRBV29-1 and TRBJ1-4 for the parts outside the CDR3, the full variable domain is SAVISQKPSRDICQRGTSLTIQCQVDSQVTMMFWYRQQPGQSLTLIATANQGSEATYESGFVIDKFPISRPNLTFSTLTVSNMSPEDSSIYLCSARSRRGEKLFFGSGTQLSVL.

This clonotype was seen only a few times. The chain has TRBV20-1 and TRBJ2-5; D may match TRBD1 or TRBD2 (6 bases each). The CDR3 has 13 amino acids. The germline gives CDR1 DFQATT, CDR2 SNEGSKA (reference sequence). Trimming shortened V by 3 bases and J by 5 bases, and 13 bases separated the two germline ends. Here the CDR3 DNA reads TGCAGTGCTAGCCAGGGGAGGCGGGAGACCCAGTACTTC. This encodes CSASQGRRETQYF.

Sample share makes this clonotype medium-sized. CDR3 region: CSAPGPQTDAYATEAFF. The CDR3 DNA is TGCAGTGCTCCAGGGCCCCAGACAGACGCTTATGCCACTGAAGCTTTCTTT. This chain connects TRBV20-1 to TRBJ1-1, with D perhaps TRBD1 (5 bases). V lost 5 bases, J lost 4 bases, and 26 bases lay in between. CDR1 is DFQATT and CDR2 is SNEGSKA in the germline V gene (reference sequence). The CDR3 has 17 amino acids.

The chain carries TRBV5-1 and TRBJ2-7, with D tentatively TRBD1 (6 bases). The germline V gene encodes CDR1 SGHRS and CDR2 YFSETQ. V lost 0 bases and J lost 5, with 15 bases in between. The CDR3 is made up of 15 amino acids. The DNA of the CDR3 is TGCGCCAGCAGCTTGGCCGGGCAGGGGTTCAACGAGCAGTACTTC. This gives the protein CASSLAGQGFNEQYF.

This clonotype was recorded at least ten times. This chain uses TRBV7-6 with TRBJ2-5; 8 bases agree with TRBD2. CDR3 length: 16 residues. The J segment lost 3 bases and the V segment lost 3 bases, leaving 9 bases of the junction unmatched. Germline CDR1 is SGHVS and CDR2 is FNYEAQ. The CDR3 bases are TGTGCCAGCAGCTTCGATAATTCGGGGGGGAAAGAGACCCAGTACTTC. Translated, it gives CASSFDNSGGKETQYF.

This clonotype was recorded many times. The chain couples TRBV3-1 to TRBJ2-1; 9 nucleotides align to TRBD1. The trim removed 0 bases at V and 7 bases at J, leaving 7 bases unmatched. The CDR3 sequence is 16 residues long. Germline V gene lookup returns CDR1 LGHDT and CDR2 YNNKEL (reference sequence). For the CDR3, the DNA is TGTGCCAGCAGCCAAGATCCGGGACAGGGAAAGAATGAGCAGTTCTTC. Protein: CASSQDPGQGKNEQFF.

The chain couples TRBV6-2 or TRBV6-3 to TRBJ2-2; either TRBD1 or TRBD2 may supply D (5 bases each). The CDR3 spans 12 residues. V lost 7 bases, J lost 9 bases, and 12 bases lay in between. The germline V gene encodes CDR1 MNHEY and CDR2 SVGEGT. The chain's CDR3 is CASKTGTRELFF. The CDR3 region has the DNA TGTGCCAGCAAGACCGGGACCAGGGAGCTGTTTTTT.

A few counts support this clonotype. The J gene is TRBJ2-4, the V gene TRBV6-2 or TRBV6-3; 7 bases fit TRBD1. The trim removed 8 bases at V and 3 bases at J, leaving 4 bases unmatched. This CDR3 is 13 amino acids long. Germline lookup yields CDR1 MNHEY and CDR2 SVGEGT. This CDR3 is CASEDRIKNIQYF. The CDR3 bases are TGTGCCAGCGAGGACAGGATCAAAAACATTCAGTACTTC.